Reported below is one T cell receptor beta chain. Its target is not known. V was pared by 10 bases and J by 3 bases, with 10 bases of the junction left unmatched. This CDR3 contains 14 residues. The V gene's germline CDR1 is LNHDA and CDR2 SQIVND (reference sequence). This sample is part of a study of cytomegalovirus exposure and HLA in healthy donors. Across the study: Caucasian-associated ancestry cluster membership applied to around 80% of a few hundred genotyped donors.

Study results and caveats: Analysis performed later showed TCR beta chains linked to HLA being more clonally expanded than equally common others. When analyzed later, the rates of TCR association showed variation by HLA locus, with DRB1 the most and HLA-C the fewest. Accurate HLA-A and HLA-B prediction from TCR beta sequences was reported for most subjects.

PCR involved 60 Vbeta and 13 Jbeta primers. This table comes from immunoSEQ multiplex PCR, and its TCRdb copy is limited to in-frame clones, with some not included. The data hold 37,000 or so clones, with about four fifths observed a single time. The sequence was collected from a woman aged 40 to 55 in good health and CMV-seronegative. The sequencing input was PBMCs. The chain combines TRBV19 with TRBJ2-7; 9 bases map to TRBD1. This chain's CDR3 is CATGLRDRDYEQYF. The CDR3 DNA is TGTGCCACGGGACTCCGGGACAGGGACTACGAGCAGTACTTC. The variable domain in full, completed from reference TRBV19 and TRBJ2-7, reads DGGITQSPKYLFRKEGQNVTLSCEQNLNHDAMYWYRQDPGQGLRLIYYSQIVNDFQKGDIAEGYSVSREKKESFPLTVTSAQKNPTAFYLCATGLRDRDYEQYFGPGTRLTVT.